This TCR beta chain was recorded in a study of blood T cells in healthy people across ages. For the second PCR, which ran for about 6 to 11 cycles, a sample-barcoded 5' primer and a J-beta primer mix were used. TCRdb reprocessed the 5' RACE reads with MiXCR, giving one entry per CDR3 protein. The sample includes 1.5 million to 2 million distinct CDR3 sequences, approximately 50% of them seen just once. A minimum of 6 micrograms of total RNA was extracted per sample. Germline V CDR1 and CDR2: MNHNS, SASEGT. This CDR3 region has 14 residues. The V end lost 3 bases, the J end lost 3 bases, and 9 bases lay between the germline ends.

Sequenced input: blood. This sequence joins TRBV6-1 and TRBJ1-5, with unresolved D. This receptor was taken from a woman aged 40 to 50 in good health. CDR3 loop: CASSDEGDNQPQHF. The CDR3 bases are TGTGCCAGCAGTGACGAGGGTGACAATCAGCCCCAGCATTTT.